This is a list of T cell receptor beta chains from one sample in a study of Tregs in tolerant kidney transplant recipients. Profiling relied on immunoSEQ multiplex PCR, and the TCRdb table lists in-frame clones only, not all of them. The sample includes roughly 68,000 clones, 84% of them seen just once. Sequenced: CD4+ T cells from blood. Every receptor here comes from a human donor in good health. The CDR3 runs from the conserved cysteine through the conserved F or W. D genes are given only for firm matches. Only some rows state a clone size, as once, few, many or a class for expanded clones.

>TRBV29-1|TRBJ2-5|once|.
CSAPTGSGTQYF
TGCAGCGCCCCCACGGGTTCGGGGACCCAGTACTTC
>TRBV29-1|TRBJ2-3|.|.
CSVDLAAGADTQYF
TGCAGCGTTGATTTAGCTGCTGGCGCAGATACGCAGTATTTT
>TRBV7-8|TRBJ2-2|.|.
CASSVTGNTGELFF
TGTGCCAGCAGTGTAACGGGAAACACCGGGGAGCTGTTTTTT
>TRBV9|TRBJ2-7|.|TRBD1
CASSVVVLPSGTDLNF
TGTGCCAGCAGCGTAGTAGTACTCCCGTCCGGGACAGACCTAAACTTC
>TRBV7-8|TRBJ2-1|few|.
CASSLTRNEQFF
TGTGCCAGCAGCTTAACCCGGAATGAGCAGTTCTTC
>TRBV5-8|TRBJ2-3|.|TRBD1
CASSPRLGQSTDTQYF
TGTGCCAGCAGCCCCCGCCTGGGACAGAGCACAGATACGCAGTATTTT
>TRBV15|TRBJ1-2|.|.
CATSRLQLDFYGYTF
TGTGCCACCAGCAGACTCCAGCTGGACTTCTATGGCTACACCTTC
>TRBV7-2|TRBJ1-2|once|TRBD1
CASSSTGGANYGYTF
TGTGCCAGCAGCTCGACAGGGGGTGCAAACTATGGCTACACCTTC
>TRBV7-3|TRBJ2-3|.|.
CASSLGPNLDTQYF
TGTGCCAGCAGCTTAGGGCCCAATCTGGATACGCAGTATTTT
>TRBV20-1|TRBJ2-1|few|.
CSAQGRNEQFF
TGCAGTGCACAGGGGAGGAATGAGCAGTTCTTC
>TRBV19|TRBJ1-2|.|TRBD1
CASIRTGGYGYTF
TGTGCCAGTATTCGGACAGGGGGCTATGGCTACACCTTC
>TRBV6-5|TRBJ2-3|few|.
CASSPGRSTDTQYF
TGTGCCAGCAGCCCAGGCCGTAGCACAGATACGCAGTATTTT
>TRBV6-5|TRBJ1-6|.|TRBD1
CASSYSGRGLYSPLHF
TGTGCCAGCAGTTACTCGGGTAGGGGGCTGTATTCACCCCTCCACTTT
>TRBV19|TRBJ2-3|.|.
CASTPRGSDVTDTQYF
TGTGCCAGTACCCCGAGAGGCAGCGACGTAACAGATACGCAGTATTTT
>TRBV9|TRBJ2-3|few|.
CASSVGGVTDTQYF
TGTGCCAGCAGCGTCGGCGGGGTCACAGATACGCAGTATTTT
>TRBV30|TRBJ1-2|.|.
CAWSVKKAALLNYGYTF
TGTGCCTGGAGTGTAAAAAAGGCAGCGCTCCTTAACTATGGCTACACCTTC
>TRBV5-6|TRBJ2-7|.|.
CASSLGGTALSKVNF
TGTGCCAGCAGCTTGGGAGGGACGGCCCTGTCGAAAGTGAACTTC
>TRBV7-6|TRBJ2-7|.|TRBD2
CASSLDRGGTYEQYF
TGTGCCAGCAGCTTAGATCGCGGGGGAACCTACGAGCAGTACTTC
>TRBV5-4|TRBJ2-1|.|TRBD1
CASSEQGAGNEQFF
TGTGCCAGCAGCGAACAGGGGGCTGGCAATGAGCAGTTCTTC
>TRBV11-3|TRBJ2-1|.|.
CASSSVGYDNEQFF
TGTGCCAGCAGCTCGGTTGGGTACGACAATGAGCAGTTCTTC
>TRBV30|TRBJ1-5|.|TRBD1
CAWRDRDNQPQHF
TGTGCCTGGAGAGACAGGGACAATCAGCCCCAGCATTTT
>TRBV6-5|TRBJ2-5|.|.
CASSRPGHVQETQYF
TGTGCCAGCAGCCGACCGGGACACGTTCAAGAGACCCAGTACTTC
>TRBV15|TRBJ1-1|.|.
CATSRTGGTEAFF
TGTGCCACCAGCAGGACAGGAGGCACTGAAGCTTTCTTT
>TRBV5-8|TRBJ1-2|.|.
CASSPRTDTNYGYTF
TGTGCCAGCAGCCCTAGGACTGATACTAACTATGGCTACACCTTC
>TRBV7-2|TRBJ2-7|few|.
CASSLVVARGRNEQYF
TGTGCCAGCAGCTTAGTAGTCGCCAGGGGGAGGAACGAGCAGTACTTC
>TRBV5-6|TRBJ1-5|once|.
CASSLEGGEDTQHF
TGTGCCAGCAGCTTGGAAGGGGGTGAAGATACGCAGCATTTT
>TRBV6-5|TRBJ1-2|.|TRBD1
CASSQGAGGYTF
TGTGCCAGCAGTCAGGGGGCCGGTGGCTACACCTTC
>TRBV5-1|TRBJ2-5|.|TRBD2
CASSLQSGGAETQYF
TGCGCCAGCAGCTTGCAGAGCGGGGGGGCAGAGACCCAGTACTTC
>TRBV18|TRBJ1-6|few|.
CASSPGTSGGNSPLHF
TGTGCCAGCTCACCAGGGACCTCCGGGGGTAATTCACCCCTCCACTTT
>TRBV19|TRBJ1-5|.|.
CASMEGLGGYSNQPQHF
TGTGCCAGTATGGAGGGACTCGGGGGATATAGCAATCAGCCCCAGCATTTT
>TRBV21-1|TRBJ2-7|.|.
CASFGRIHYEQYF
TGTGCCAGCTTCGGACGGATACACTACGAGCAGTACTTC
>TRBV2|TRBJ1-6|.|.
CASSAPLGNYASPLHF
TGTGCCAGCTCCGCACCTCTCGGAAACTATGCTTCACCCCTCCACTTT
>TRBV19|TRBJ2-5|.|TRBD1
CASSTGTGVTAQYF
TGTGCCAGTAGTACCGGGACAGGGGTTACGGCCCAGTACTTC
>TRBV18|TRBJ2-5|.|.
CASSPPGEQETQYF
TGTGCCAGCTCACCACCGGGGGAACAAGAGACCCAGTACTTC
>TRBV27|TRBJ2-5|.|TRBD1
CASSLFLGTGQTQYF
TGTGCCAGCAGTTTATTTCTTGGGACAGGGCAGACCCAGTACTTC
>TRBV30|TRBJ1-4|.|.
CARKTGEKLFF
TGTGCCCGTAAAACGGGGGAAAAACTGTTTTTT
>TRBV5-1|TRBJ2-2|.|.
CASSPGANTGELFF
TGCGCCAGCAGCCCAGGGGCGAACACCGGGGAGCTGTTTTTT
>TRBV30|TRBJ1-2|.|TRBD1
CAWSSQGILNYGYTF
TGTGCCTGGAGTTCACAGGGGATACTAAACTATGGCTACACCTTC
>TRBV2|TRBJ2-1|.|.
CASSAAVQNNEQFF
TGTGCCAGCAGTGCGGCGGTGCAGAACAATGAGCAGTTCTTC
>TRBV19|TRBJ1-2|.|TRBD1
CAILDRAGYGYTF
TGTGCCATCCTGGACAGGGCAGGCTATGGCTACACCTTC
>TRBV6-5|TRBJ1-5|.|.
CASSYSGGDQPQHF
TGTGCCAGCAGTTACTCGGGAGGGGACCAGCCCCAGCATTTT
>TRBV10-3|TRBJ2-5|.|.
CAITGAASETQYF
TGTGCCATCACCGGCGCAGCTTCCGAGACCCAGTACTTC
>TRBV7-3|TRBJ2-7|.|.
CASSLGPGDAEQYF
TGTGCCAGCAGCCTCGGGCCGGGAGACGCCGAGCAGTACTTC
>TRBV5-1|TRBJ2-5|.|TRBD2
CASSLADLAGKETQYF
TGCGCCAGCAGCTTGGCAGATCTAGCGGGGAAAGAGACCCAGTACTTC
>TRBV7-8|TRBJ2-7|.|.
CASSQQTAPTLYEQYF
TGTGCCAGCAGCCAACAGACAGCCCCCACATTATACGAGCAGTACTTC
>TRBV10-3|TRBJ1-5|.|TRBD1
CAISPQGGNQPQHF
TGTGCCATCAGCCCACAGGGGGGAAATCAGCCCCAGCATTTT
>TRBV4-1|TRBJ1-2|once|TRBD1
CASSQPGQADYGYTF
TGCGCCAGCAGCCAACCGGGACAGGCAGACTATGGCTACACCTTC
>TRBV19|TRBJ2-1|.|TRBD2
CASSILGTSGYNEQFF
TGTGCCAGTAGTATTCTCGGGACTAGCGGTTACAATGAGCAGTTCTTC